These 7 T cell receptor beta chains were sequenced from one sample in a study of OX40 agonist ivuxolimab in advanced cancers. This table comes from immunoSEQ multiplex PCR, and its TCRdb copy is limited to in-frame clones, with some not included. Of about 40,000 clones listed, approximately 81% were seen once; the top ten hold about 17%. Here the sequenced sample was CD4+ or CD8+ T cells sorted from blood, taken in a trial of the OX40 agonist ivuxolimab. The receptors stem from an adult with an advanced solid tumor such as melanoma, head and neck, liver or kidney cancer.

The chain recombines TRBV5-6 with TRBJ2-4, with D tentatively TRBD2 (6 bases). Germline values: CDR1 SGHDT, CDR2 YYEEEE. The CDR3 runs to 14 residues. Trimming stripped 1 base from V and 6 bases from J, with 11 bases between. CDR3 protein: CASSLSDGRNIQYF. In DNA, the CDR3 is TGTGCCAGCAGCTTGTCGGACGGGAGAAACATTCAGTACTTC.

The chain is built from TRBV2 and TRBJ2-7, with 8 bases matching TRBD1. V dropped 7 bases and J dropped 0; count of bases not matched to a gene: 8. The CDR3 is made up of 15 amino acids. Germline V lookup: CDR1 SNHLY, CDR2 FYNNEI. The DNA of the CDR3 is TGTGCCAGCAACAGGGGGACAGGTAGCTCCTACGAGCAGTACTTC. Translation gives CASNRGTGSSYEQYF.

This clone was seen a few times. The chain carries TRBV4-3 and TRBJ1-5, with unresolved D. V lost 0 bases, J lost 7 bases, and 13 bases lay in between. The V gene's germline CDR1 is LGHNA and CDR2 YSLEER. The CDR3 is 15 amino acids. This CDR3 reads CASSQDKQAQQPQHF. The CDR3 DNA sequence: TGCGCCAGCAGCCAAGATAAGCAGGCTCAACAGCCCCAGCATTTT.

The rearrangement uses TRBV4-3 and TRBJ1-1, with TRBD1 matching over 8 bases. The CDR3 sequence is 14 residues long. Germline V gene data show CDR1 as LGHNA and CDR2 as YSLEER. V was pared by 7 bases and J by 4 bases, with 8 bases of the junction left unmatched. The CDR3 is CASTSDRVGTEAFF. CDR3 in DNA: TGCGCCAGCACCTCGGACAGGGTCGGCACTGAAGCTTTCTTT.

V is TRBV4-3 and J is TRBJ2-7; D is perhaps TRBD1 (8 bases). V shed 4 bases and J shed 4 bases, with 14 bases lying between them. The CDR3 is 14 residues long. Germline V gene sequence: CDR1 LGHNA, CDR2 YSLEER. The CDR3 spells CASSPGQGGYEQYF. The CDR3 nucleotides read TGCGCCAGCAGCCCTGGACAGGGAGGGTACGAGCAGTACTTC.

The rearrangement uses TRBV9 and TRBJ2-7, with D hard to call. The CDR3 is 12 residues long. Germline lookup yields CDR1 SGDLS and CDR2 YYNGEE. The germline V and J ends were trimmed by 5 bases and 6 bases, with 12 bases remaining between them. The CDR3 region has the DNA TGTGCCAGCAGTTCCGGTACCGGCGAGCAGTACTTC. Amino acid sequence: CASSSGTGEQYF. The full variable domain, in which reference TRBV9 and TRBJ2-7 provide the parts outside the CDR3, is DSGVTQTPKHLITATGQRVTLRCSPRSGDLSVYWYQQSLDQGLQFLIQYYNGEERAKGNILERFSAQQFPDLHSELNLSSLELGDSALYFCASSSGTGEQYFGPGTRLTVT.

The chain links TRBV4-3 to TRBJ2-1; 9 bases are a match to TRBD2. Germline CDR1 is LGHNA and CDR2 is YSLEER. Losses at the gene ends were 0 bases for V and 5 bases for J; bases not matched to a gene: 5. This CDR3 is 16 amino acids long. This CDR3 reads CASSQEVAGVHNEQFF. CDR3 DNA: TGCGCCAGCAGCCAAGAGGTAGCGGGGGTTCACAATGAGCAGTTCTTC.